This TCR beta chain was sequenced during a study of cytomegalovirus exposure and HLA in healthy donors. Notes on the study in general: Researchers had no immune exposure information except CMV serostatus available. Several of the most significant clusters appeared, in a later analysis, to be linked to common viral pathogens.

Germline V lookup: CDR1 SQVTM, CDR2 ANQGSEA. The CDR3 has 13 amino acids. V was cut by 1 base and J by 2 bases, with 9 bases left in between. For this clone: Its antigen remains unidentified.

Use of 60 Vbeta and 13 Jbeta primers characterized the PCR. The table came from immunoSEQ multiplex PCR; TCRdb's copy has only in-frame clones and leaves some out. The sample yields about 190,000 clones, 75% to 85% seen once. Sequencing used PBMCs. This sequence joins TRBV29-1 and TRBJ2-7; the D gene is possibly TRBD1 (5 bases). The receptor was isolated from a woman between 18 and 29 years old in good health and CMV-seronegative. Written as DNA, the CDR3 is TGCAGCGTTGAAGCGGCAGGGACCTACGAGCAGTACTTC. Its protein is CSVEAAGTYEQYF.